Following are 22 T cell receptor beta chains from one sample sequenced in a study of CD8+ T cells in alopecia areata (dated 2018 in TCRdb). Library preparation used the immunoSEQ multiplex PCR assay. RNA was extracted from all samples and reverse transcribed into cDNA, which served as template for TCR sequencing. Here the immuneACCESS table is served through TCRdb, limited to in-frame sequences with V and J called. Missing clones are a known gap in these copies; in checked studies unresolved V genes cover under half, and the rest lacks a known reason. This sample is represented by more than 200,000 clones; around 66% of them were singletons. Roughly 4.2% of the sample rests with the top ten. Reading the label with the study, this specimen's time point is: less than five weeks on oral tofacitinib. In the paper's terms, the treatment or condition label means: oral pan-JAK inhibitor, 5-10 mg twice daily.

The specimen comprised CD4+ T cells sorted from blood, sampled at week 4, from a patient treated with tofacitinib. The receptor source for this set is a human donor with alopecia areata.

The chain employs TRBV18 and TRBJ2-7; 7 positions match TRBD1. The CDR3 is 15 amino acids. Looked up from germline, CDR1 is KGHSH and CDR2 is LQKENI. The J segment lost 5 bases and the V segment lost 3 bases, leaving 10 bases of the junction unmatched. Here the CDR3 DNA reads TGTGCCAGCTCACCTTCGGACAGGTGGCGCGACGAGCAGTACTTC. Translating gives CASSPSDRWRDEQYF.

The rearrangement uses TRBV15 and TRBJ1-1; D gene ambiguous. Germline V CDR1 and CDR2: LNHNV, YYDKDF (reference sequence). The CDR3 extends over 16 amino acids. V gave up 0 bases and J gave up 1 base, with 12 bases separating them. CDR3 nucleotides: TGTGCCACCAGCAGAGATCCAACGGTCGGGAACACTGAAGCTTTCTTT. Amino acids: CATSRDPTVGNTEAFF.

This rearrangement joins TRBV27 to TRBJ2-5; 8 nucleotides align to TRBD1. The CDR3 sequence is 15 residues long. Germline V CDR1 and CDR2: MNHEY, SMNVEV (reference sequence). V lost 9 bases and J lost 5; bases outside the gene matches: 14. CDR3 in amino acids: CASQGAGGALETQYF. CDR3 DNA sequence: TGTGCCAGTCAGGGGGCAGGGGGCGCGTTGGAGACCCAGTACTTC.

The genes are TRBV7-2 and TRBJ2-7; TRBD1 is a possible D gene (5 bases). Germline CDR1 reads SGHTA; CDR2 reads FQGNSA. Trimming took 5 bases from V and 4 from J, leaving 9 bases between them. The length of the CDR3 is 12 residues. CDR3 sequence reads: CASSARQYEQYF. The CDR3 DNA follows: TGTGCCAGCAGCGCCCGACAGTACGAGCAGTACTTC.

J is TRBJ1-4 and V is TRBV15; tentatively, D is TRBD1 (6 bases). The CDR3 covers 20 residues. The V end was cut by 5 bases, the J end by 0 bases, with 25 bases between. CDR1 LNHNV and CDR2 YYDKDF come from the germline V gene (reference sequence). For the CDR3, the DNA is TGTGCCACCAGCGCTAGCCCCAAACAGGGCCCGAAAGCAACTAATGAAAAACTGTTTTTT. Translated, it gives CATSASPKQGPKATNEKLFF.

This sequence joins TRBV7-3 and TRBJ2-2; D is tentatively TRBD1 or TRBD2 (6 bases each). V shed 5 bases and J shed 3 bases, with 16 bases lying between them. The length of the CDR3 is 16 residues. Germline-derived CDR1 and CDR2 are SGHTA and FQGTGA. Here the CDR3 DNA reads TGTGCCAGCAGCCCAAGGGGGACTCCTGACACCGGGGAGCTGTTTTTT. Translating gives CASSPRGTPDTGELFF.

In DNA form, the CDR3 reads TGTGCCTGGAGTTCGGGACTAGCGGGGGCTCACAATGAGCAGTTCTTC. Amino acids: CAWSSGLAGAHNEQFF. The chain employs TRBV30 and TRBJ2-1; 14 bases are shared with TRBD2. V trimming: 2 bases; J trimming: 5 bases; junction bases outside the gene matches: 5. The CDR3 consists of 16 residues. In germline, CDR1 is GTSNPN, CDR2 SVGIG (reference sequence).

The rearrangement joins TRBV6-6 to TRBJ2-2; D is ambiguous. CDR3 length equals 13 residues. V was trimmed by 7 bases and J by 6 bases, leaving 12 bases between them. Germline CDR1 is MNHNY and CDR2 is SVGAGI (reference sequence). This CDR3 is CASTPYDSGELFF. Written as DNA, the CDR3 is TGTGCCAGCACCCCGTATGATTCCGGGGAGCTGTTTTTT.

The rearrangement joins TRBV29-1 to TRBJ2-1, with 7 positions matching TRBD1. This CDR3 is built from 15 residues. The germline V gene has CDR1 SQVTM and CDR2 ANQGSEA. Losses at the gene ends were 3 bases for V and 5 bases for J; bases not matched to a gene: 10. CDR3 sequence: CSVDLRQGPDNEQFF. The CDR3 DNA reads as TGCAGCGTTGATTTACGACAGGGCCCTGACAATGAGCAGTTCTTC.

The rearrangement links TRBV30 to TRBJ2-5, with D tentatively TRBD1 (5 bases). V lost 4 bases and J lost 4, with 13 bases in between. The germline V gene encodes CDR1 GTSNPN and CDR2 SVGIG (reference sequence). This CDR3 is built from 13 residues. The CDR3 loop reads CAWNRGAGETQYF. As DNA, the CDR3 is TGTGCCTGGAATAGGGGTGCCGGAGAGACCCAGTACTTC.

This rearrangement joins TRBV27 to TRBJ1-6; 7 positions agree with TRBD1. CDR3 length: 13 amino acids. Trimming at V came to 8 bases and at J to 7 bases, leaving 5 bases not matched to a gene. Per the germline V gene, CDR1 is MNHEY and CDR2 is SMNVEV (reference sequence). The CDR3 spells CASGNRGNSPLHF. The CDR3 nucleotides are TGTGCCAGCGGGAACAGGGGCAATTCACCCCTCCACTTT.

This clone was counted a single time. The chain employs TRBV29-1 and TRBJ2-3; a weak D match, TRBD1 (5 bases). Germline values: CDR1 SQVTM, CDR2 ANQGSEA. Trimming pared 3 bases from V and 3 bases from J, leaving 7 bases between. CDR3 size: 12 residues. The CDR3 is CSVETATDTQYF. In nucleotides, the CDR3 is TGCAGCGTTGAGACAGCGACAGATACGCAGTATTTT.

This chain uses TRBV10-3 with TRBJ1-1; weak D call: TRBD1 (5 bases). Germline V gene data show CDR1 as ENHRY and CDR2 as SYGVKD. Deletions cut 6 bases from V and 11 bases from J, with 13 bases between. This CDR3 has 11 amino acids. CDR3 in amino acids: CAISGGFGAFF. As DNA, the CDR3 is TGTGCCATCAGCGGGGGGTTTGGCGCTTTCTTT.

This chain links TRBV2 with TRBJ2-7; no clear D gene. The V end lost 6 bases, the J end lost 9 bases, and 18 bases lay between the germline ends. Germline loops: CDR1 SNHLY, CDR2 FYNNEI. The CDR3 covers 13 residues. DNA for the CDR3: TGTGCCAGCAGAGGTGACATACTCCTGGGGCAGTACTTC. Translation gives CASRGDILLGQYF.

Details on this clone: This same CDR3 is encoded by further DNA sequences in the sample. The gene calls are TRBV29-1 and TRBJ2-7; perhaps D is TRBD1 or TRBD2 (6 bases each). Germline V gives CDR1 SQVTM, CDR2 ANQGSEA. This CDR3 contains 12 residues. The V gene lost 3 bases and the J gene lost 4 bases, with 10 bases spanning the gap. The CDR3 coding sequence is TGCAGCGTTGACGGGGGCGGGTACGAGCAGTACTTC. Amino acid sequence: CSVDGGGYEQYF.

The genes are TRBV25-1 and TRBJ2-2, with 7 bases identical to TRBD1. From germline, CDR1 is MGHDK and CDR2 SYGVNS. V was clipped by 3 bases and J by 4 bases; unmatched bases: 2. The CDR3 is made up of 14 amino acids. The CDR3 DNA follows: TGTGCCAGCAGTGAGACAGGGCGCACCGGGGAGCTGTTTTTT. It is translated as CASSETGRTGELFF.

This clone was recorded a few times. V gene TRBV2 combines with J gene TRBJ1-6; 7 bases line up with TRBD1. The V gene end was trimmed by 6 bases and the J gene end by 9 bases; junction bases not matched to a gene: 8. The CDR3 is made up of 14 amino acids. Germline CDR1 is SNHLY and CDR2 is FYNNEI. CDR3: CASRTQGESSPLHF. The CDR3 region has the DNA TGTGCCAGCAGAACTCAGGGGGAGAGTTCACCCCTCCACTTT. The entire variable domain, with the rest obtained from reference TRBV2 and TRBJ1-6, is as follows: EPEVTQTPSHQVTQMGQEVILRCVPISNHLYFYWYRQILGQKVEFLVSFYNNEISEKSEIFDDQFSVERPDGSNFTLKIRSTKLEDSAMYFCASRTQGESSPLHFGNGTRLTVT.

CDR3: CSAQDREHNSPLHF. The CDR3, as DNA: TGCAGCGCCCAAGACAGGGAGCATAATTCACCCCTCCACTTT. This rearrangement joins TRBV29-1 to TRBJ1-6, with 7 bases identical to TRBD1. Germline V gene sequence: CDR1 SQVTM, CDR2 ANQGSEA. CDR3 length equals 14 residues. The V gene end was trimmed by 7 bases and the J gene end by 5 bases; junction bases not matched to a gene: 8.

This rearrangement joins TRBV29-1 to TRBJ2-5; D is uncertain. In germline, CDR1 is SQVTM, CDR2 ANQGSEA. This CDR3 is built from 10 residues. The V end was cut by 4 bases, the J end by 5 bases, with 5 bases between. The CDR3 region is CSVVGETQYF. CDR3 coding DNA: TGCAGCGTTGTGGGGGAGACCCAGTACTTC.

The genes are TRBV7-6 and TRBJ2-5; 7 nucleotides match TRBD1. V lost 5 bases and J lost 1; bases outside the gene matches: 7. The CDR3 covers 15 residues. The germline CDR1 and CDR2 sequences are SGHVS and FNYEAQ. The CDR3 here is CASSPKTGVQETQYF. The CDR3 region has the DNA TGTGCCAGCAGCCCGAAAACAGGGGTCCAAGAGACCCAGTACTTC.

V gene TRBV18 combines with J gene TRBJ2-3; maybe TRBD1 (6 bases). V gave up 2 bases and J gave up 3 bases, with 12 bases separating them. This CDR3 region has 15 residues. CDR1 is KGHSH, CDR2 LQKENI, per germline. The CDR3 DNA reads TGTGCCAGCTCACCAGGACAGTTAACTACAGATACGCAGTATTTT. Translation: CASSPGQLTTDTQYF. The full variable domain, with the rest looked up from reference TRBV18 and TRBJ2-3, is NAGVMQNPRHLVRRRGQEARLRCSPMKGHSHVYWYRQLPEEGLKFMVYLQKENIIDESGMPKERFSAEFPKEGPSILRIQQVVRGDSAAYFCASSPGQLTTDTQYFGPGTRLTVL.

A few counts support this clone. V usage is TRBV5-4 and J usage is TRBJ2-5, with D perhaps TRBD2 (5 bases). There are 13 residues in the CDR3. Deletions cut 2 bases from V and 5 bases from J, with 10 bases between. Per the germline V gene, CDR1 is SGHNT and CDR2 is YYREEE (reference sequence). The CDR3 nucleotides are TGTGCCAGCAGCTTAACAACGGGGGAGACCCAGTACTTC. Translating it yields CASSLTTGETQYF.